This paragraph covers one T cell receptor (beta chain) sequence. No cognate antigen has been identified for it. Base qualities are missing; no much larger clone stands one base away. TCRbeta CDR3 regions were amplified from genomic DNA by means of the immunoSEQ Assay, a bias-controlled multiplex PCR. Turning to the authors' computational methods: Within the assay, amplification of reference gene primers was used to estimate how many nucleated cells each sample contained. Sequence reads were collapsed and filtered to measure the absolute abundance of every unique TCRbeta CDR3 rearrangement. For each sample, productive Simpson clonality was calculated by taking the square root of Simpson's diversity index across productive rearrangements. In its TCRdb copy, this immuneACCESS table keeps in-frame sequences only and misses some clones. Where compared with another copy, unresolved V genes explain less than half of these, and the others have no known cause. The DNA gave D and trimming, while V, J and clone size come from that table. Across this sample there are 130,000 to 150,000 clones, with roughly 79% seen only once. The ten largest clones represent roughly 8.8% of the sample.

The data stem from a study of blood T cell repertoires in COVID-19 (dated by TCRdb to about 2020). Concerning the study at large: Collaborator samples came from the United States, Italy and Spain and covered acute and convalescent phases of COVID-19. The prospective study material was composed of cDNA or gDNA derived from T cells, B-cell-depleted T cells, or PBMCs. Deeply sampled blood TCRbeta repertoires from subjects exposed to, actively infected with, or recovered from COVID-19 were included in the dataset. A freely available public database, intended as a resource for researchers studying the immune response to SARS-CoV-2, is where the repertoires were released. Samples were obtained from the ongoing ImmuneRACE study (first 160 participants) and from approximately 1,200 subjects provided by 6 global collaborators. Nearly every sample came with metadata listing a de-identified subject ID, COVID-19 status, age in years and sex. Where available, HLA class I and class II types were obtained from metadata supplied by the sample provider rather than from assay-based typing. Paper-wide results and their limitations: Clinical and demographic metadata were provided uncurated, with the amount varying by source and participant.

CDR1 and CDR2, looked up from the germline V gene, are MDHEN and SYDVKM. The CDR3 contains 15 residues, cysteine and phenylalanine counted. The kept DNA is CDR3 alone, 45 bases in frame from the first base. Here V drops 7 bases and J drops 8 bases, and the junction holds 15 bases not matched to any gene. The collaborating institutions used their own protocols to collect whole blood in K2EDTA tubes. For TCRbeta analysis, collaborators shipped samples as frozen whole blood, isolated PBMCs, or DNA extracted from either of those sample types. The chain is made from TRBV28 and TRBJ1-2; 8 junctional bases match TRBD1. The sequencing input was peripheral blood. This receptor was obtained from a human donor with acute or convalescent COVID-19. The donor label of this sample is uncertain. The CDR3 in this case is CASTPGLDRGQGYTF. The DNA reads TGTGCCAGCACCCCGGGACTCGACAGGGGACAGGGCTACACCTTC.